These 14 T cell receptor beta chains were sequenced from one sample in a study of blood T cell repertoires in COVID-19. Only in-frame clones appear in the TCRdb table, and some are missing; sequencing was by immunoSEQ multiplex PCR. Of about 140,000 clones in the sample, approximately 84% were seen once. The sample taken for sequencing was PBMCs or T cells enriched from blood (not recorded which). Receptor source: a middle-aged man with acute COVID-19.

This rearrangement joins TRBV9 to TRBJ2-3; D is ambiguous. The germline gives CDR1 SGDLS, CDR2 YYNGEE. This CDR3 is 16 amino acids long. Trimming took off 0 bases at V and 0 bases at J, with 11 bases between the two ends. CDR3 region: CASSVDAVPSTDTQYF. For the CDR3, the DNA is TGTGCCAGCAGCGTAGATGCGGTACCTAGCACAGATACGCAGTATTTT.

This sequence joins TRBV5-1 and TRBJ1-1; D remains ambiguous. The CDR3 runs 16 residues. Germline CDR1 SGHRS, CDR2 YFSETQ. With 0 bases removed from V and 1 base from J, the gap between germline ends came to 13 bases. The CDR3 DNA reads TGCGCCAGCAGCTTGGAGGCGGGCTCAGGGAACACTGAAGCTTTCTTT. It encodes CASSLEAGSGNTEAFF.

The rearrangement joins TRBV5-1 to TRBJ1-2; D is uncertain. This CDR3 is 15 amino acids long. V lost 0 bases, J lost 9 bases, and 18 bases lay in between. CDR1 is SGHRS and CDR2 is YFSETQ in the germline V gene. Here the CDR3 reads CASSLDAGIPGSYTF. DNA for the CDR3: TGCGCCAGCAGCTTGGACGCGGGTATCCCGGGGAGCTACACCTTC. Full variable domain (remainder filled in from reference TRBV5-1 and TRBJ1-2): KAGVTQTPRYLIKTRGQQVTLSCSPISGHRSVSWYQQTPGQGLQFLFEYFSETQRNKGNFPGRFSGRQFSNSRSEMNVSTLELGDSALYLCASSLDAGIPGSYTFGSGTRLTVV.

The chain couples TRBV7-6 to TRBJ2-1, with 7 bases fitting TRBD1. V lost 4 bases to trimming and J lost 5 bases; unmatched junction nucleotides: 14. CDR3 length: 17 residues. Germline values: CDR1 SGHVS, CDR2 FNYEAQ. The CDR3 here is CASSWLSQGRVHNEQFF. The DNA for the CDR3 is TGTGCCAGCAGCTGGCTATCACAGGGGCGCGTCCACAATGAGCAGTTCTTC.

CDR3: CASSPGGITEAFF. The CDR3 region has the DNA TGTGCCAGCAGCCCAGGCGGGATTACTGAAGCTTTCTTT. This chain connects TRBV6-2 or TRBV6-3 to TRBJ1-1, with D hard to call. V lost 6 bases to trimming and J lost 5 bases, with 13 bases between them. The CDR3 extends over 13 amino acids. Germline V gene lookup returns CDR1 MNHEY and CDR2 SVGEGT.

The rearrangement links TRBV6-1 to TRBJ2-7, with D unresolved. V shed 1 base and J shed 4 bases, with 8 bases lying between them. The CDR3 spans 13 residues. Germline-derived CDR1 and CDR2 are MNHNS and SASEGT. The DNA for the CDR3 is TGTGCCAGCAGTGAAGGAGAGCTTTACGAGCAGTACTTC. The encoded protein is CASSEGELYEQYF.

The gene calls are TRBV29-1 and TRBJ2-3; 8 bases match TRBD2. The CDR3 length is 12 residues. J lost 11 bases, V lost 6 bases, and 10 bases had no gene match. Germline CDR1 reads SQVTM; CDR2 reads ANQGSEA. Written as DNA, the CDR3 is TGCAGCGTAAGGACTAGCTCCCTTAGGCAGTATTTT. Its translation: CSVRTSSLRQYF.

This clone occurred a few times. J is TRBJ1-5 and V is TRBV27; 7 nucleotides line up with TRBD1. V shed 6 bases and J 7 bases; nucleotides not matched to a gene: 9. The CDR3 runs 14 residues. Per the germline V gene, CDR1 is MNHEY and CDR2 is SMNVEV (reference sequence). The DNA of the CDR3 is TGTGCCAGCAGGAAGACAGGGTCGGGACAGCCCCAGCATTTT. It encodes CASRKTGSGQPQHF.

The chain is built from TRBV7-2 and TRBJ1-2; D possibly corresponds to TRBD1 (5 bases). Germline CDR1 SGHTA, CDR2 FQGNSA. The V end lost 3 bases, the J end lost 4 bases, and 15 bases lay between the germline ends. The CDR3 covers 15 residues. The CDR3 region has the DNA TGTGCCAGCAGCTTGTCACCCAGGGTTGGCTATGGCTACACCTTC. Translated, it gives CASSLSPRVGYGYTF.

The chain couples TRBV7-2 to TRBJ1-6, with 10 positions matching TRBD1. J was trimmed by 7 bases and V by 5 bases; bases with no gene match: 5. CDR3 length equals 15 residues. Germline V CDR1 and CDR2: SGHTA, FQGNSA. CDR3 sequence: CASSPRTGGNSPLHF. DNA for the CDR3: TGTGCCAGCAGCCCAAGGACAGGGGGGAATTCACCCCTCCACTTT.

The chain joins TRBV6-2 or TRBV6-3 to TRBJ2-1, with 10 bases that match TRBD2. Unmatched junction bases numbered 14, after V lost 6 bases and J lost 9 bases. CDR3 length: 16 amino acids. Germline assignment: CDR1 MNHEY and CDR2 SVGEGT. The CDR3 nucleotides are TGTGCCAGCAGCTCACTAACTAGCGGGACGGGCGGTGAGCAGTTCTTC. This encodes CASSSLTSGTGGEQFF.

Notes on this clone: Sequence at one end of the junction differs from germline and may be a read error. The rearrangement links TRBV27 to TRBJ2-2, with D perhaps matching TRBD2 (5 bases). CDR1 and CDR2 from the germline V gene are MNHEY and SMNVEV (reference sequence). The CDR3 spans 19 residues. Written as DNA, the CDR3 is TGTGCCGGCAGTTTATTACCCCATCGATGGGGAGCGAACACCGGGGAGCTGTTTTTT. Encoded protein: CAGSLLPHRWGANTGELFF.

V gene TRBV28 combines with J gene TRBJ1-4, with a tentative D call TRBD1 (5 bases). V lost 7 bases, J lost 4 bases, and 19 bases lay in between. The CDR3 loop spans 16 amino acids. Germline-derived CDR1 and CDR2 are MDHEN and SYDVKM. CDR3 nucleotides: TGTGCCAGCAAAAAAGTAGGGGTATTCGTTAATGAAAAACTGTTTTTT. Amino acids: CASKKVGVFVNEKLFF.

The chain uses TRBV9 and TRBJ2-3, with 9 bases that match TRBD1. Germline CDR1 is SGDLS and CDR2 is YYNGEE. Trimming at V came to 2 bases and at J to 4 bases, leaving 5 bases not matched to a gene. The CDR3 contains 15 residues. The CDR3 loop is CASSVRTGESDTQYF. The CDR3 DNA is TGTGCCAGCAGCGTCCGGACAGGGGAATCAGATACGCAGTATTTT.